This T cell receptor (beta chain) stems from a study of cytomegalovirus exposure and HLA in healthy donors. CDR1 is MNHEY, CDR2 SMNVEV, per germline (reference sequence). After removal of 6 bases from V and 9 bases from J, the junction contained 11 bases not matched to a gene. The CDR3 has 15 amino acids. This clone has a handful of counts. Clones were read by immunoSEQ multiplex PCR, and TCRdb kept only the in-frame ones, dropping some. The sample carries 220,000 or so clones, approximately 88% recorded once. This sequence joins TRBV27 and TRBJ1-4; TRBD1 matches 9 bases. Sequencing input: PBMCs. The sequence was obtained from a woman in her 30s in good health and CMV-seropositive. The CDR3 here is CASSNTWDRDKKLFF. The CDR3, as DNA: TGTGCCAGCAGCAACACGTGGGACAGGGACAAAAAACTGTTTTTT. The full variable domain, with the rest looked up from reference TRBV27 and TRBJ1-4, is EAQVTQNPRYLITVTGKKLTVTCSQNMNHEYMSWYRQDPGLGLRQIYYSMNVEVTDKGDVPEGYKVSRKEKRNFPLILESPSPNQTSLYFCASSNTWDRDKKLFFGSGTQLSVL.